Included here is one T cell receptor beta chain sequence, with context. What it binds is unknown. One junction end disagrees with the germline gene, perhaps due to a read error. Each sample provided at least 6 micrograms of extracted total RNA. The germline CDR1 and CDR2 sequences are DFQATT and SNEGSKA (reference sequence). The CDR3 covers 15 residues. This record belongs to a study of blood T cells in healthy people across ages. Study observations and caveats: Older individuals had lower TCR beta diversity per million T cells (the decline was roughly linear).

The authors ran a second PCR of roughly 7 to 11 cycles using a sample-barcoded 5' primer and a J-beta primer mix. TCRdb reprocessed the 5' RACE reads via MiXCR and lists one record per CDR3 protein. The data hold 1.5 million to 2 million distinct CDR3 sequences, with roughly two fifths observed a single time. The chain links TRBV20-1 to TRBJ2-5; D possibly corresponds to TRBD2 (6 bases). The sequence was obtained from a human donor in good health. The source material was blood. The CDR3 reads CSVRDGASAEETQYF. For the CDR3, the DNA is TGCAGTGTTAGAGATGGGGCTAGCGCTGAAGAGACCCAGTACTTC.